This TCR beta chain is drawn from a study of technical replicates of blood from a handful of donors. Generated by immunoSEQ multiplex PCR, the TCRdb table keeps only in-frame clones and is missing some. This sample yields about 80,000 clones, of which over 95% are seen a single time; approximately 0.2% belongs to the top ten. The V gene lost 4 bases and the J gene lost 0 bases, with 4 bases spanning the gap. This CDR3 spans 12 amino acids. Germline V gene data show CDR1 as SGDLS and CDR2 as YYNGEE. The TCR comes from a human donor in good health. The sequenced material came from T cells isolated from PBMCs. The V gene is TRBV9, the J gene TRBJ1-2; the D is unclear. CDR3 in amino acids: CASSLTNYGYTF. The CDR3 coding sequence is TGTGCCAGCAGCCTTACTAACTATGGCTACACCTTC.